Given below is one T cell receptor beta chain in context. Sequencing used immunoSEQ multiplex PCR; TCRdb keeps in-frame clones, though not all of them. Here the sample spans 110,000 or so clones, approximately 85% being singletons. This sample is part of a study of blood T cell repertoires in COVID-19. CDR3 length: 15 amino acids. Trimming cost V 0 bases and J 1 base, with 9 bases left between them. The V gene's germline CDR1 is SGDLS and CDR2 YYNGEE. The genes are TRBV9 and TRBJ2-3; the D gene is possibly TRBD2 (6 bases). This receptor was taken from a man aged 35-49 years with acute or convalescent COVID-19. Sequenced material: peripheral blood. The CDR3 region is CASSVGLDRTDTQYF. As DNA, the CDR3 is TGTGCCAGCAGCGTAGGACTAGATCGCACAGATACGCAGTATTTT. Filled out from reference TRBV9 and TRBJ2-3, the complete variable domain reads DSGVTQTPKHLITATGQRVTLRCSPRSGDLSVYWYQQSLDQGLQFLIQYYNGEERAKGNILERFSAQQFPDLHSELNLSSLELGDSALYFCASSVGLDRTDTQYFGPGTRLTVL.